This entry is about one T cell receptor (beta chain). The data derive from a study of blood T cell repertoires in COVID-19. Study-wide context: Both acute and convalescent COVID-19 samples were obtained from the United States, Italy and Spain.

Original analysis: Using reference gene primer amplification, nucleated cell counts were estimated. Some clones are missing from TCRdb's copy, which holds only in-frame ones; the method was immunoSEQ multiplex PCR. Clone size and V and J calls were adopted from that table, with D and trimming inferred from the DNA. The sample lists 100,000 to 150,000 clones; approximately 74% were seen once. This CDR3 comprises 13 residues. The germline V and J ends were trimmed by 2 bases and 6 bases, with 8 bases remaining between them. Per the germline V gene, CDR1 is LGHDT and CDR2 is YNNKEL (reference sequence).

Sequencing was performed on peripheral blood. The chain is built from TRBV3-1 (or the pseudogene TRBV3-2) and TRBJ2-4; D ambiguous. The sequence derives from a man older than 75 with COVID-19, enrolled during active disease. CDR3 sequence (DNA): TGTGCCAGCAGCCAAACGGGTACAAACATTCAGTACTTC. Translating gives CASSQTGTNIQYF.